This T cell receptor beta chain was profiled in a study of cytomegalovirus exposure and HLA in healthy donors (dated by TCRdb to the late 2010s). A note on the overall study: A later analysis indicated that the 100 to 150 validation repertoires were generated on the platform also employed for the 666 repertoires of the first cohort. The study was designed to test whether signatures of past pathogen exposure could be identified by cataloging public T cell receptors. In addition to the first cohort of roughly 670 subjects, a separate validation cohort of about 120 different subjects was used. The study combined high-throughput TCR immunosequencing, statistical association of individual TCRs with disease status, and machine learning to predict cytomegalovirus infection status.

V drops 5 bases and J drops 6 bases, leaving 14 bases in between. Via the germline V gene (reference sequence), CDR1 is SEHNR and CDR2 FQNEAQ. The CDR3 sequence holds 13 residues, the cysteine and phenylalanine included. The entry retains the CDR3 DNA only, 39 bases that are in frame from base 1. Here is what the overall study found, with its caveats: In both the original and validation cohorts, the classifier was reported to diagnose cytomegalovirus status with high specificity and sensitivity. In vitro tests confirmed that a few of the cytomegalovirus-associated TCR beta chains recognize cytomegalovirus antigens. The study listed 150 to 200 TCR beta chains as associated with cytomegalovirus. According to the authors, the approach could potentially be generalized to other disease states and immunological phenotypes. A later analysis found that TCRs clustered in the first cohort also tended to co-occur in the 120 validation repertoires, with 90% to 95% of cluster scores above 0. Most TCR sequences were observed very rarely across donors, whereas some public TCRs were present in many individuals. The validation cohort had no HLA typing available for a later analysis, so co-occurrence within that cohort was assessed over all 120 or so repertoires.

Library method: the immunoSEQ multiplex PCR assay. In the authors' own workflow: To diagnose cytomegalovirus status from the catalog of TCR beta chain sequences, a statistical classification framework was built. TCRdb limited this immuneACCESS table to in-frame rearrangements with V and J called. A share of clones is missing; checked studies link under half to unresolved V genes, and the rest is unexplained. The V and J calls and clone size come from that table; D and trimming were worked out from the DNA. Within this sample are fewer than 150,000 clones, with approximately 86% of them counted one time only. The biggest ten clones account for just over 8.5% of the sample. Comments on this clone: It lacks a known antigen. The input lacks base qualities; no much larger clone sits a single base away.

The donors were included in the validation cohort of some 120 subjects, a group kept apart from the roughly 670-subject first cohort. The clonotype was recovered from a young man in good health and CMV-seropositive. The chain joins TRBV7-9 to TRBJ2-7, and the D gene may be TRBD2, 6 bases matching. The material sequenced was PBMCs. CDR3 region: CASSQLGGGEQYF. The DNA reads as follows: TGTGCCAGCAGCCAACTCGGGGGAGGCGAGCAGTACTTC.